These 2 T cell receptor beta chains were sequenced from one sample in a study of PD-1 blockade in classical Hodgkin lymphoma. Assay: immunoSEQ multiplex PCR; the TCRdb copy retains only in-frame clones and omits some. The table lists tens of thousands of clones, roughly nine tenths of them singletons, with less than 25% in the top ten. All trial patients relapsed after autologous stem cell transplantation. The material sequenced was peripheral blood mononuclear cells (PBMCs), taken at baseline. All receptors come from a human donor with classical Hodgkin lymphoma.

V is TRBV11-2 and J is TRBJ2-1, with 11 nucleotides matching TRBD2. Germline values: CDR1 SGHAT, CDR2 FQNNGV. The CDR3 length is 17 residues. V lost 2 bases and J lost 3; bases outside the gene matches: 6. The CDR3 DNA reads TGTGCCAGCAGCTTACTGCCGGGACTAGCGGACTACAATGAGCAGTTCTTC. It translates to CASSLLPGLADYNEQFF.

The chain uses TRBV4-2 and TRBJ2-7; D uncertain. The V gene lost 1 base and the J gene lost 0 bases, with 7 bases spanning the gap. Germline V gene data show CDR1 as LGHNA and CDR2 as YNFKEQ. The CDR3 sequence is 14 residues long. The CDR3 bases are TGTGCCAGCAGCCAAGGGTCAGACTCCTACGAGCAGTACTTC. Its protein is CASSQGSDSYEQYF.